Below, 18 T cell receptor beta chains from the same sample are listed, as sequenced in a study of CD8 T cells in Susac syndrome. RNA, at about 0.5 to 1 ug, was reverse transcribed with random hexamers. Each CDR3 protein is one row after TCRdb ran MiXCR on the immunoSEQ multiplex PCR reads. The sample holds around 280,000 distinct CDR3 sequences, around 83% seen once. The sample consisted of CD8+ T cells from PBMCs. The receptor source for this set is a human donor with multiple sclerosis.

The J gene is TRBJ2-1, the V gene TRBV2, with D possibly being TRBD1 or TRBD2 (7 bases each). V lost 5 bases to trimming and J lost 4 bases, with 24 bases between them. The germline gives CDR1 SNHLY, CDR2 FYNNEI. The CDR3 length is 18 residues. The CDR3, as DNA: TGTGCCAGCAGTCTTCACCACGCAACAGGGGAGGGTTACAATGAGCAGTTCTTC. Its translation is CASSLHHATGEGYNEQFF.

The sample holds one count of this clonotype. The chain uses TRBV5-1 and TRBJ2-1; 11 nucleotides agree with TRBD2. CDR1 SGHRS and CDR2 YFSETQ come from the germline V gene. The CDR3 has 19 amino acids. V dropped 1 base and J dropped 4; count of bases not matched to a gene: 13. The chain's CDR3 is CASSLTTGRTSGSYNEQFF. The CDR3 DNA is TGCGCCAGCAGCTTGACAACGGGCCGCACTAGCGGGAGTTACAATGAGCAGTTCTTC.

The chain is built from TRBV27 and TRBJ2-2; the D gene is possibly TRBD1 (7 bases). V lost 7 bases, J lost 5 bases, and 17 bases lay in between. Looked up from germline, CDR1 is MNHEY and CDR2 is SMNVEV (reference sequence). CDR3 length: 15 residues. The CDR3 region has the DNA TGTGCCAGCAAACTGGAGGGGGCAGGAACCGGGGAGCTGTTTTTT. This codes for CASKLEGAGTGELFF.

V and J are TRBV20-1 and TRBJ1-5; possibly TRBD1 for D (5 bases). Germline CDR1 reads DFQATT; CDR2 reads SNEGSKA (reference sequence). The CDR3 spans 15 residues. V was shortened by 1 base and J by 0 bases, with 10 bases between the two germline ends. As DNA, the CDR3 is TGCAGTGCTAGAGTTGAGACAGATAGCAATCAGCCCCAGCATTTT. It encodes CSARVETDSNQPQHF.

The V gene is TRBV7-9, the J gene TRBJ2-1; D is possibly TRBD2 (6 bases). This CDR3 has 17 residues. The V end was cut by 4 bases, the J end by 2 bases, with 18 bases between. Germline V gene sequence: CDR1 SEHNR, CDR2 FQNEAQ (reference sequence). As DNA, the CDR3 is TGTGCCAGCAGCTCAGTAGCTAGCGCGACTACCTACAATGAGCAGTTCTTC. Its protein product is CASSSVASATTYNEQFF. The whole variable domain, filled in from reference TRBV7-9 and TRBJ2-1, reads DTGVSQNPRHKITKRGQNVTFRCDPISEHNRLYWYRQTLGQGPEFLTYFQNEAQLEKSRLLSDRFSAERPKGSFSTLEIQRTEQGDSAMYLCASSSVASATTYNEQFFGPGTRLTVL.

The chain is built from TRBV28 and TRBJ2-7; 7 positions agree with TRBD2. The V and J ends lost 2 bases and 4 bases, in that order; junction bases with no gene match: 8. CDR3 length equals 15 residues. Germline V gives CDR1 MDHEN, CDR2 SYDVKM. The CDR3 DNA reads as TGTGCCAGCAGTTTACAGATGGCTAGCGGTTACGAGCAGTACTTC. It codes for CASSLQMASGYEQYF.

The genes are TRBV4-1 and TRBJ2-5; 11 nucleotides line up with TRBD2. V gave up 0 bases and J gave up 5 bases; unmatched junction bases: 8. In germline, CDR1 is MGHRA, CDR2 YSYEKL. This CDR3 region has 17 residues. The CDR3 sequence is CASSQDSGRARWETQYF. CDR3 DNA sequence: TGCGCCAGCAGCCAAGATAGCGGGAGGGCCAGGTGGGAGACCCAGTACTTC.

The chain has TRBV7-2 and TRBJ2-1, with 9 bases fitting TRBD2. The CDR3 consists of 17 residues. CDR1 and CDR2 from the germline V gene are SGHTA and FQGNSA. J gave up 7 bases and V 4 bases, and 14 bases lay outside the gene matches. Here the CDR3 DNA reads TGTGCCAGCAGCTACCCTATAGCGGGGGAAGGTTCGAATGAGCAGTTCTTC. It is translated as CASSYPIAGEGSNEQFF.

The V and J genes are TRBV14 and TRBJ1-4; 8 bases fit TRBD1. The CDR3 runs 15 residues. Germline CDR1 and CDR2: SGHDN and FVKESK. V dropped 1 base and J dropped 11; count of bases not matched to a gene: 9. Written as DNA, the CDR3 is TGTGCCAGCAGCCAAGCACAGGGGGGCGGTCGGAAACTGTTTTTT. Its translation is CASSQAQGGGRKLFF.

The rearrangement uses TRBV28 and TRBJ1-2; D not certain. This CDR3 region has 16 residues. Trimming stripped 3 bases from V and 1 base from J, with 15 bases between. Germline-derived CDR1 and CDR2 are MDHEN and SYDVKM. The CDR3 DNA is TGTGCCAGCAGTTTGCGGGAGCAGGCTTTTAACTATGGCTACACCTTC. This sequence encodes CASSLREQAFNYGYTF.

There are a few counts of this clonotype. The chain recombines TRBV7-9 with TRBJ1-4, with 7 bases identical to TRBD1. The V and J ends lost 7 bases and 6 bases, in that order; junction bases with no gene match: 5. The CDR3 spans 13 residues. The V gene's germline CDR1 is SEHNR and CDR2 FQNEAQ (reference sequence). In DNA, the CDR3 is TGTGCCAGCAACTCCCAGGGGGATGAAAAACTGTTTTTT. Translation: CASNSQGDEKLFF.

The chain uses TRBV27 and TRBJ2-7; D remains unclear. The V and J ends lost 3 bases and 0 bases respectively, with 12 bases between them. The length of the CDR3 is 15 residues. Germline CDR1 reads MNHEY; CDR2 reads SMNVEV (reference sequence). This CDR3 reads CASSLALPSSYEQYF. CDR3 bases: TGTGCCAGCAGTTTGGCTCTCCCCAGCTCCTACGAGCAGTACTTC.

The rearrangement joins TRBV29-1 to TRBJ1-1, with 7 bases that match TRBD1. CDR1 and CDR2 from the germline V gene are SQVTM and ANQGSEA. CDR3 size: 11 residues. V was pared by 8 bases and J by 9 bases, with 9 bases of the junction left unmatched. CDR3 in amino acids: CSLRQGGQAFF. The CDR3 DNA sequence: TGCAGCCTACGACAGGGAGGGCAAGCTTTCTTT.

The CDR3 sequence: CASSSGQYWAFF. CDR3 sequence (DNA): TGTGCCAGCAGTTCCGGACAGTATTGGGCTTTCTTT. The chain joins TRBV6-5 to TRBJ1-1, with a tentative D call TRBD1 (6 bases). V lost 4 bases to trimming and J lost 11 bases, with 14 bases between them. The CDR3 has 12 residues. Germline CDR1 MNHEY, CDR2 SVGAGI.

V and J are TRBV10-3 and TRBJ2-7; 7 bases agree with TRBD2. CDR1 is ENHRY and CDR2 is SYGVKD in the germline V gene. Unmatched junction bases numbered 5, after V lost 7 bases and J lost 2 bases. The CDR3 length is 13 residues. CDR3 DNA sequence: TGTGCCATCATTGACGGGGGGACCTACGAGCAGTACTTC. This codes for CAIIDGGTYEQYF.

The rearrangement uses TRBV19 and TRBJ1-5; D is possibly TRBD1 (5 bases). Trimming removed 0 bases at V and 0 bases at J, with 9 bases between. CDR1 and CDR2 from the germline V gene are LNHDA and SQIVND (reference sequence). The CDR3 length is 16 residues. The CDR3 reads CASSIEEGYSNQPQHF. CDR3 nucleotides: TGTGCCAGTAGTATAGAAGAGGGGTATAGCAATCAGCCCCAGCATTTT.

CDR3 protein: CASGPHGSYNEQFF. The CDR3 DNA is TGTGCCAGCGGGCCCCATGGCTCCTACAATGAGCAGTTCTTC. This chain links TRBV28 with TRBJ2-1; unclear D gene. The V end lost 8 bases, the J end lost 0 bases, and 11 bases lay between the germline ends. From germline, CDR1 is MDHEN and CDR2 SYDVKM. This CDR3 region has 14 residues.

The V call is TRBV6-5, the J call TRBJ2-1, with unresolved D. There are 15 residues in the CDR3. The germline V gene has CDR1 MNHEY and CDR2 SVGAGI. V was shortened by 5 bases and J by 3 bases, with 14 bases between the two germline ends. CDR3 loop: CASSNLPADYNEQFF. The CDR3 DNA is TGTGCCAGCAGTAACCTCCCTGCGGACTACAATGAGCAGTTCTTC.